The present T cell receptor (beta chain) was sequenced within a study of T cells after yellow fever vaccination. Study-wide points: Few clonotypes appeared in both CD4 and CD8 compartments. The secondary response peaked faster, at day 5 versus 15, but was weaker.

5'RACE template switching produced TCR cDNA carrying a universal primer site and UMIs. TCRdb reprocessed the 5' RACE reads via MiXCR and lists one record per CDR3 protein. The data show under 700,000 distinct CDR3 sequences, roughly 17% seen once. Germline CDR1 reads MGHRA; CDR2 reads YSYEKL. V lost 2 bases, J lost 4 bases, and 9 bases lay in between. The CDR3 is 14 amino acids. This clonotype was counted only a few times. Its specificity is not known. This rearrangement joins TRBV4-1 to TRBJ1-5; D remains ambiguous. Sequences were derived from PBMCs, sampled 5 to 6 days after the first yellow fever vaccination. This receptor was identified in a man between 18 and 29 years old who received the YFV17D yellow fever vaccine. Written as DNA, the CDR3 is TGCGCCAGCAGCCAACCGGGCCTAAATCAGCCCCAGCATTTT. Translating it yields CASSQPGLNQPQHF.